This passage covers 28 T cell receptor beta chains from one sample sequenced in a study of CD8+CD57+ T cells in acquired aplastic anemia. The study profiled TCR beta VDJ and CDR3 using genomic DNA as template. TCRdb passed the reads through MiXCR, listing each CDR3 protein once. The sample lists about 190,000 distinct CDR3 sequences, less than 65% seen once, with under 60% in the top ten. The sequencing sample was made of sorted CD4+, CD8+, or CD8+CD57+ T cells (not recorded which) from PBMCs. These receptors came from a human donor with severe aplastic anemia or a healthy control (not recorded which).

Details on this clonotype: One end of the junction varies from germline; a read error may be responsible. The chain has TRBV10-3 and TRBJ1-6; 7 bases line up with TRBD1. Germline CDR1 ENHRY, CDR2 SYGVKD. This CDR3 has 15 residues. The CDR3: CAISDPRGNNSPLYF. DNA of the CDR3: TGTGCCATCAGTGACCCCAGGGGGAACAATTCACCCCTCTACTTT.

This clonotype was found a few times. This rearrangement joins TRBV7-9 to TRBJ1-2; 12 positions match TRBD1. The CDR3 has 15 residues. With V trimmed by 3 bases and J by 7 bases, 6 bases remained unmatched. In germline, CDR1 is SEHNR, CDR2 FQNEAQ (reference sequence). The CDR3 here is CASSLGQGAIGGYTF. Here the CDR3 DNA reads TGTGCCAGCAGCTTGGGACAGGGGGCTATCGGTGGCTACACCTTC.

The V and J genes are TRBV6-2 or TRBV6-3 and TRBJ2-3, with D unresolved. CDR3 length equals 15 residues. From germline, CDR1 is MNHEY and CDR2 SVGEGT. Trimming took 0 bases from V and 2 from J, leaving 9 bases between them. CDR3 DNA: TGTGCCAGCAGTTACTCGAGTCAATTCACAGATACGCAGTATTTT. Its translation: CASSYSSQFTDTQYF.

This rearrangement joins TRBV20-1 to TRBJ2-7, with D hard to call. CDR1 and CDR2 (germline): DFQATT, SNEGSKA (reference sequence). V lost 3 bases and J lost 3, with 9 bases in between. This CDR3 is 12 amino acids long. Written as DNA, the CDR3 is TGCAGTGCTAGTGCAGGAATCTACGAGCAGTACTTC. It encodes CSASAGIYEQYF.

The CDR3 coding sequence is TGTGCCATCAGTGAGCAGGGCACAGATACGCAGTATTTT. This translates into CAISEQGTDTQYF. This rearrangement joins TRBV10-3 to TRBJ2-3; D not resolved. This CDR3 contains 13 residues. The germline CDR1 and CDR2 sequences are ENHRY and SYGVKD. V gave up 2 bases and J gave up 1 base, with 4 bases separating them.

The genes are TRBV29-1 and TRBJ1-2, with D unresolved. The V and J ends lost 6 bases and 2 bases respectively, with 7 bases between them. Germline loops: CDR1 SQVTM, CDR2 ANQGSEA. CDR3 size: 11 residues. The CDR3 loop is CSVAYNYGYTF. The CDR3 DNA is TGCAGCGTAGCTTACAACTATGGCTACACCTTC. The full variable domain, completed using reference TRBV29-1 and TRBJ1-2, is SAVISQKPSRDICQRGTSLTIQCQVDSQVTMMFWYRQQPGQSLTLIATANQGSEATYESGFVIDKFPISRPNLTFSTLTVSNMSPEDSSIYLCSVAYNYGYTFGSGTRLTVV.

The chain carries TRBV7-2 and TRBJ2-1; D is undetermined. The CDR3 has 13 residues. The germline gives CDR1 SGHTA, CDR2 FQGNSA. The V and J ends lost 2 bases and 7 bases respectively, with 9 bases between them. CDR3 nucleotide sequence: TGTGCCAGCAGCTTATGGGCCAGGAATGAGCAGTTCTTC. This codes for CASSLWARNEQFF.

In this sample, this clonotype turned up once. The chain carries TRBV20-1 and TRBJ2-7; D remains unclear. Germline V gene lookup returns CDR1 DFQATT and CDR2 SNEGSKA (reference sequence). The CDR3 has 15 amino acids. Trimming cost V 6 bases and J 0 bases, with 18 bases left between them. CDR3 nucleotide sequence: TGCAGTGCCGCCCCCATGGAGATAAGCTCCTACGAGCAGTACTTC. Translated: CSAAPMEISSYEQYF.

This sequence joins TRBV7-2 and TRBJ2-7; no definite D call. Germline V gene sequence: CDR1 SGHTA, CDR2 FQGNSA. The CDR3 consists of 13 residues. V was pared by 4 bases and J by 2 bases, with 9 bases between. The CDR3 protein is CASSSEPAYEQYF. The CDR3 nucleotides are TGTGCCAGCAGCTCCGAGCCAGCCTACGAGCAGTACTTC.

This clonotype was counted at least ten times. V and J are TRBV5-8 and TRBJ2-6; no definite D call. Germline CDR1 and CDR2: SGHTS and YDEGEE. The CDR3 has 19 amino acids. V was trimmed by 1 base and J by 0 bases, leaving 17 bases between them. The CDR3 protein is CASSLSGSLRPSGANVLTF. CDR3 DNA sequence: TGTGCCAGCAGCTTGTCGGGTAGTCTGCGGCCCTCTGGGGCCAACGTCCTGACTTTC. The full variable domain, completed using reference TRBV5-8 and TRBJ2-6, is EAGVTQSPTHLIKTRGQQATLRCSPISGHTSVYWYQQALGLGLQFLLWYDEGEERNRGNFPPRFSGRQFPNYSSELNVNALELEDSALYLCASSLSGSLRPSGANVLTFGAGSRLTVL.

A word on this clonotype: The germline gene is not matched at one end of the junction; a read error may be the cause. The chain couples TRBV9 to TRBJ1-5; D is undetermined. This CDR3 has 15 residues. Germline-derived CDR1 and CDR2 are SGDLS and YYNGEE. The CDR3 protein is CASSLVGQTNQPQHF. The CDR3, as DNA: TGCGCCAGCAGCTTGGTAGGGCAGACCAATCAGCCCCAGCATTTT.

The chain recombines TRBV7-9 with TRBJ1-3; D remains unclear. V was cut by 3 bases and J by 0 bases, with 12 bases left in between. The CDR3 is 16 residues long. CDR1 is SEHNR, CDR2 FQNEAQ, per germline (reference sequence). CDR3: CASSLEGYSSGNTIYF. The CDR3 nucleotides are TGTGCCAGCAGCTTGGAGGGCTACTCCTCTGGAAACACCATATATTTT.

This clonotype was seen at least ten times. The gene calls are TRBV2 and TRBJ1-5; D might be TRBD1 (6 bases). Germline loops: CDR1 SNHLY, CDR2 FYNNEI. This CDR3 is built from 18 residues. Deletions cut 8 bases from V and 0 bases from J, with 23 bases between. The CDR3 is CASGFEGHGVYSNQPQHF. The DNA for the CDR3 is TGTGCCAGCGGATTTGAGGGACACGGAGTCTATAGCAATCAGCCCCAGCATTTT.

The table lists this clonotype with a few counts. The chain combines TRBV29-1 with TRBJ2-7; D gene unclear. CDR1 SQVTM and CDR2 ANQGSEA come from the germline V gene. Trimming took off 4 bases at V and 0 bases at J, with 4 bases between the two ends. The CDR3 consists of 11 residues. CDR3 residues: CSVGVSYEQYF. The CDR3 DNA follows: TGCAGCGTTGGGGTCTCCTACGAGCAGTACTTC.

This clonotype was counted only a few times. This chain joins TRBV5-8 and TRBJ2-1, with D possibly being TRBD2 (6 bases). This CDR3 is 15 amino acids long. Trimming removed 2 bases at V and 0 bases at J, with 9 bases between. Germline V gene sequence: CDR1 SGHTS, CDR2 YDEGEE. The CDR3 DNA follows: TGTGCCAGCAGCTTAGCGGGTGTCTCCTACAATGAGCAGTTCTTC. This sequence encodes CASSLAGVSYNEQFF.

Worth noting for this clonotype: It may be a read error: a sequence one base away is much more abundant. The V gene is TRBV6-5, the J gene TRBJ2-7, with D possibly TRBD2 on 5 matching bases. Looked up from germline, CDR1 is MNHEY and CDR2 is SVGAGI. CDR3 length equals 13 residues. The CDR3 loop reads CASGYSRAYEQYF. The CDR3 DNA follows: TGTGCCAGCGGTTACTCGCGGGCCTACGAGCAGTACTTC.

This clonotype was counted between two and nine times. This CDR3 reads CASSYRTGGLYGYTF. The CDR3 bases are TGTGCCAGCAGTTATAGGACAGGGGGCCTCTATGGCTACACCTTC. The J gene is TRBJ1-2, the V gene TRBV28; 11 bases fit TRBD1. The ends lost 4 bases at V and 4 bases at J; junction bases unmatched: 5. The CDR3 loop spans 15 amino acids. Germline CDR1 reads MDHEN; CDR2 reads SYDVKM.

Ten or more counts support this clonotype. The CDR3 reads CASSVPRQGGTDTQYF. CDR3 coding DNA: TGTGCCAGCAGCGTCCCCCGACAGGGGGGCACAGATACGCAGTATTTT. V gene TRBV9 combines with J gene TRBJ2-3, with 9 bases aligning to TRBD1. J was trimmed by 1 base and V by 2 bases; bases with no gene match: 5. Germline lookup yields CDR1 SGDLS and CDR2 YYNGEE. The length of the CDR3 is 16 residues. Using reference TRBV9 and TRBJ2-3 for the parts outside the CDR3, the full variable domain is DSGVTQTPKHLITATGQRVTLRCSPRSGDLSVYWYQQSLDQGLQFLIQYYNGEERAKGNILERFSAQQFPDLHSELNLSSLELGDSALYFCASSVPRQGGTDTQYFGPGTRLTVL.

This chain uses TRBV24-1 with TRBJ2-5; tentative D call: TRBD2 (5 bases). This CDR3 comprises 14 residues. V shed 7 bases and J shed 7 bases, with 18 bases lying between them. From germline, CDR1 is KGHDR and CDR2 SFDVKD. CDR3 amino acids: CATSLSSGGGTQYF. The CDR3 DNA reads TGTGCCACCAGCCTGTCCAGCGGCGGAGGGACCCAGTACTTC.

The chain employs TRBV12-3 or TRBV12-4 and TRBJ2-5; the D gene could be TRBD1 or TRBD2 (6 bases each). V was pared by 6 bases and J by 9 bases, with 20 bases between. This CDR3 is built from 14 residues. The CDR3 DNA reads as TGTGCCAGCAGCCCCGAATGGTCAGGGGAGGCCCAGTACTTC. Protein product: CASSPEWSGEAQYF.

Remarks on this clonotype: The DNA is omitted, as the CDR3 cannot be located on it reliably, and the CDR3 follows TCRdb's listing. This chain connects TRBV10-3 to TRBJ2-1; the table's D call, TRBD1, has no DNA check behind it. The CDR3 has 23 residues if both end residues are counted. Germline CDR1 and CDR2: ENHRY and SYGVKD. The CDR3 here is CAISENPTAFYLCASSRFNEQFF.

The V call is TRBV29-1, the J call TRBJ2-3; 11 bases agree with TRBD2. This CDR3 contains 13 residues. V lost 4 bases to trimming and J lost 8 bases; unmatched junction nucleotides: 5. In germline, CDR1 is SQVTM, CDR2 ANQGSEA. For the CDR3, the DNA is TGCAGCGTTGGACTAGCGGGGCCCAGTACGCAGTATTTT. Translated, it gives CSVGLAGPSTQYF.

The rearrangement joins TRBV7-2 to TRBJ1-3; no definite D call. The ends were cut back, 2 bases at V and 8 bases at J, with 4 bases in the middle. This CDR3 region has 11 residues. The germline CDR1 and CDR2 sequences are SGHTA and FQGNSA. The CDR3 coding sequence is TGTGCCAGCAGCTTATTATACACCATATATTTT. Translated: CASSLLYTIYF.

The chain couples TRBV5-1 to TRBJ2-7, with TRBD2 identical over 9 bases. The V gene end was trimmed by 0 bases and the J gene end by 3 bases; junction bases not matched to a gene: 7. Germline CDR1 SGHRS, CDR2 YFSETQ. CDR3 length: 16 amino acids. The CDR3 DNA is TGCGCCAGCAGCTTGGCCGCGGGAGGGACGATCTACGAGCAGTACTTC. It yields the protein CASSLAAGGTIYEQYF. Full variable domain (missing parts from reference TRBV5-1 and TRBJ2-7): KAGVTQTPRYLIKTRGQQVTLSCSPISGHRSVSWYQQTPGQGLQFLFEYFSETQRNKGNFPGRFSGRQFSNSRSEMNVSTLELGDSALYLCASSLAAGGTIYEQYFGPGTRLTVT.

The CDR3 loop is CSAEDRASYEQYF. CDR3 bases: TGCAGTGCTGAGGACAGGGCCTCCTACGAGCAGTACTTC. V is TRBV20-1 and J is TRBJ2-7; TRBD1 agrees at 8 bases. Germline V gives CDR1 DFQATT, CDR2 SNEGSKA (reference sequence). The junction had 3 bases not matched to a gene; V was cut back by 5 bases and J by 0 bases. The CDR3 has 13 amino acids.

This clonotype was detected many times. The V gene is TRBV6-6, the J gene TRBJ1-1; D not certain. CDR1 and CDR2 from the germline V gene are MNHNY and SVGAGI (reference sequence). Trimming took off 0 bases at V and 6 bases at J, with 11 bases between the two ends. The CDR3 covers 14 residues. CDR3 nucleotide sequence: TGTGCCAGCAGTTACTCGACTTACCATGCTGAAGCTTTCTTT. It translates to CASSYSTYHAEAFF.

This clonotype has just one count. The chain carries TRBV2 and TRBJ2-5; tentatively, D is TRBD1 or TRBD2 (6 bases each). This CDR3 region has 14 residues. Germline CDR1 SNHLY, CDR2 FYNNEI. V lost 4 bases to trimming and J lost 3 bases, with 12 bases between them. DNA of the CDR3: TGTGCCAGCAGTGTTGGGGGGCTGAAAGAGACCCAGTACTTC. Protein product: CASSVGGLKETQYF. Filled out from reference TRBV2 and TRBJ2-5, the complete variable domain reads EPEVTQTPSHQVTQMGQEVILRCVPISNHLYFYWYRQILGQKVEFLVSFYNNEISEKSEIFDDQFSVERPDGSNFTLKIRSTKLEDSAMYFCASSVGGLKETQYFGPGTRLLVL.

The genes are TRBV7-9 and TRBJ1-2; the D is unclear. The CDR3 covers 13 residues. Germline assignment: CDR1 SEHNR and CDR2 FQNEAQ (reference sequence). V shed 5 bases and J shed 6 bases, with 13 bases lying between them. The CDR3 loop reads CASSPQAEDGYTF. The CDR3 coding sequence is TGTGCCAGCAGCCCCCAGGCGGAAGATGGCTACACCTTC.